This T cell receptor (beta chain) was obtained from a study of blood T cell repertoires in COVID-19. CDR1 and CDR2 (germline): MDHEN, SYDVKM. This CDR3 has 17 amino acids. V lost 5 bases and J lost 5; bases outside the gene matches: 11. Profiled with immunoSEQ multiplex PCR; TCRdb holds only in-frame clones, not every one. Among 200,000 to 250,000 clones listed, about 87% were seen once. Participant reports of clinical history set cohort assignment. Specimen: PBMCs or T cells enriched from blood (not recorded which). The source of this sequence is a woman under 40 who had been exposed to COVID-19. The rearrangement uses TRBV28 and TRBJ2-2; TRBD1 agrees at 10 bases. The CDR3 DNA sequence: TGTGCCAGCAGTCCCCTCGGGACAGGGGTCGGGACCGGGGAGCTGTTTTTT. Protein sequence: CASSPLGTGVGTGELFF.